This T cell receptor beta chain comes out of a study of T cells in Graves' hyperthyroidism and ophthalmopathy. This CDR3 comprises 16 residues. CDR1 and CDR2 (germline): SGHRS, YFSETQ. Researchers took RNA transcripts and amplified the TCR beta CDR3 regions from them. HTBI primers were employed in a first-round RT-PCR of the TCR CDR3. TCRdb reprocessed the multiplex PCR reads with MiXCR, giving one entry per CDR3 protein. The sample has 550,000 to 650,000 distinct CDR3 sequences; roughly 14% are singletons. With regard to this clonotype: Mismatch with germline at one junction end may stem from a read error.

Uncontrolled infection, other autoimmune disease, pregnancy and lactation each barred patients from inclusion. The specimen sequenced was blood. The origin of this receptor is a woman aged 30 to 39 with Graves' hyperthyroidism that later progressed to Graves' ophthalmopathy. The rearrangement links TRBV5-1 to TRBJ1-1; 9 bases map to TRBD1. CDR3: CASSFSQGAVNTEVFF. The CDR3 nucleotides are TGCGCCAGCAGCTTCTCACAGGGGGCGGTGAACACTGAAGTTTTCTTT.